This T cell receptor beta chain was captured in a study of early T cells in non-severe SARS-CoV-2 infection. Study-level information: Sequencing of bulk RNA from unsorted whole blood was done, without chain pairing.

Turning to this clonotype: Antigen: not known.

V lost 5 bases and J lost 5, with 11 bases in between. The CDR3 has 12 amino acids. Germline V gives CDR1 DFQATT, CDR2 SNEGSKA (reference sequence). Whole-study findings and limits: Using VDJdb, the matching emphasized anti-spike CD8 responses while missing private and CD4 specificities.

Separate cDNA molecules each had unique molecular identifiers attached to them. TCRdb reprocessed the 5' RACE reads via MiXCR and lists one record per CDR3 protein. Here the sample spans tens of thousands of distinct CDR3 sequences, over 5% being singletons. The chain is built from TRBV20-1 and TRBJ2-3; D may be TRBD1 or TRBD2 (5 bases each). This receptor was obtained from an adult who was a healthcare worker with PCR-confirmed SARS-CoV-2 infection or an uninfected control (not recorded which). Sequenced: whole blood. CDR3: CSAPERGDTQYF. The CDR3 nucleotides read TGCAGTGCTCCGGAGAGGGGAGATACGCAGTATTTT.